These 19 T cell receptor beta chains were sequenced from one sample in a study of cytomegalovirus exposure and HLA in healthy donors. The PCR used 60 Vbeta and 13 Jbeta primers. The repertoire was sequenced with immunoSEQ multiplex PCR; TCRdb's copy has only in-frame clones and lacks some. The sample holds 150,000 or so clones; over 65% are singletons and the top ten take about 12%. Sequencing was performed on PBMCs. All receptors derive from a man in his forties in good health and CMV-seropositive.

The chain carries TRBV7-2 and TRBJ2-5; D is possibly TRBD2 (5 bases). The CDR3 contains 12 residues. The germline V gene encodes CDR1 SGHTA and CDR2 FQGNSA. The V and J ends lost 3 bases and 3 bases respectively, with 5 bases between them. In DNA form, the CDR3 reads TGTGCCAGCAGCTTGGGAGAAGAGACCCAGTACTTC. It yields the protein CASSLGEETQYF.

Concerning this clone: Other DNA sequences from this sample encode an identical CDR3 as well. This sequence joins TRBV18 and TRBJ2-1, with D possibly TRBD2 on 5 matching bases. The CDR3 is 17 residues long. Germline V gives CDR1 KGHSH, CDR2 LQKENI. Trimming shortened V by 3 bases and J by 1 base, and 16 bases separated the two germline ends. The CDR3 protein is CASSPSSHPGSYNEQFF. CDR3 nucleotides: TGTGCCAGCTCACCGTCCTCACACCCGGGGTCCTACAATGAGCAGTTCTTC.

CDR3 residues: CASSLLGQGFEQYF. As DNA, the CDR3 is TGTGCCAGCAGCTTACTCGGACAGGGGTTCGAGCAGTACTTC. The chain combines TRBV7-8 with TRBJ2-5, with 9 nucleotides matching TRBD1. With the DNA end fitting TRBJ2-7 better, the J assignment may be wrong. The CDR3 covers 14 residues. CDR1 is SGHVS, CDR2 FQNEAQ, per germline.

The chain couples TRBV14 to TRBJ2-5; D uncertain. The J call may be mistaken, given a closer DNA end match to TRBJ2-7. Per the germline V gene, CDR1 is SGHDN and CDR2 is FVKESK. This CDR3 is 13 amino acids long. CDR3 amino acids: CASSQTALYEQYF. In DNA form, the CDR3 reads TGTGCCAGCAGCCAAACAGCCCTCTACGAGCAGTACTTC.

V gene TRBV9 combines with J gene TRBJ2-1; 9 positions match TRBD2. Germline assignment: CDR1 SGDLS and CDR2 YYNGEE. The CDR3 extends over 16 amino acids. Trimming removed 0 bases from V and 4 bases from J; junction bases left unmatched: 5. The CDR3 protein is CASSVGSTSGYNEQFF. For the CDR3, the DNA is TGTGCCAGCAGCGTAGGATCGACTAGCGGATACAATGAGCAGTTCTTC.

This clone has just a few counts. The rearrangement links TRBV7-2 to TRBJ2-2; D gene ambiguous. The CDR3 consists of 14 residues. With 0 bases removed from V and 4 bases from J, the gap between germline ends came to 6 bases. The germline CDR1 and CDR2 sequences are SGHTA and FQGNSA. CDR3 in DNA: TGTGCCAGCAGCTTAGCGCGAGTCACCGGGGAGCTGTTTTTT. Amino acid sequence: CASSLARVTGELFF.

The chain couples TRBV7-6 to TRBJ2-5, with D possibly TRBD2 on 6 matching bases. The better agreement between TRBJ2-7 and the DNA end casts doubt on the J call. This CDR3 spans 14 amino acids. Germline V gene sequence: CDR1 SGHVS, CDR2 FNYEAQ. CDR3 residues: CASSLGSGVGEQYF. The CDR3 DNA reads TGTGCCAGCAGCTTAGGATCGGGGGTAGGCGAGCAGTACTTC.

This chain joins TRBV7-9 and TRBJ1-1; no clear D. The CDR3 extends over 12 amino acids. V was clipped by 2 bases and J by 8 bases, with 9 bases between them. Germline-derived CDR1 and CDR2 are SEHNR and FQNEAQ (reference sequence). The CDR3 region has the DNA TGTGCCAGCAGCTTATCTGAGAGGGAAGCTTTCTTT. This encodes CASSLSEREAFF.

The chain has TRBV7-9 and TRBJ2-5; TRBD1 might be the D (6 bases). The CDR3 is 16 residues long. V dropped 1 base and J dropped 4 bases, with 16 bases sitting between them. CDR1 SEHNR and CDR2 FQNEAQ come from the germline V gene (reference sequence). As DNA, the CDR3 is TGTGCCAGCAGCTTAGGGTCCAGGGGCGGAGGAGAGACCCAGTACTTC. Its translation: CASSLGSRGGGETQYF.

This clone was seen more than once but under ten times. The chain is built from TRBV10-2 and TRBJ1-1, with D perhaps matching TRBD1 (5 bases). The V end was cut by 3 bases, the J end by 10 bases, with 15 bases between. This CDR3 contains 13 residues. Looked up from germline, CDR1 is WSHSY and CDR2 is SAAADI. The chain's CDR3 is CASSDSRATGAFF. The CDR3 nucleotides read TGCGCCAGCAGTGATTCCAGGGCGACGGGAGCTTTCTTT.

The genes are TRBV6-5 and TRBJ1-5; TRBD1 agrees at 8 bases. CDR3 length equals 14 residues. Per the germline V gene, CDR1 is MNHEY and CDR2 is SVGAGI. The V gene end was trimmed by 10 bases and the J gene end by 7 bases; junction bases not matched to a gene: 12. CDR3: CATRPTGEGQPQHF. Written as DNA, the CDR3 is TGTGCCACCAGACCGACAGGGGAAGGGCAGCCCCAGCATTTT.

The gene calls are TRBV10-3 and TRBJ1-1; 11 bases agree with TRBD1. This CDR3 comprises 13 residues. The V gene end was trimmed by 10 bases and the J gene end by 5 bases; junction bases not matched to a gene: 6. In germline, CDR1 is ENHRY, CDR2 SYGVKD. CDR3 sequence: CATRGQGVTEAFF. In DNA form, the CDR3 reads TGTGCCACGAGGGGACAGGGGGTTACTGAAGCTTTCTTT.

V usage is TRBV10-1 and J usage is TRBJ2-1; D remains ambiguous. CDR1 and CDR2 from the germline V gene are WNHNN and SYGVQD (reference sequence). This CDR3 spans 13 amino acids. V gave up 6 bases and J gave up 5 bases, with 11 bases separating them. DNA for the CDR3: TGCGCCAGCAGCGTGGGCTTTGACAATGAGCAGTTCTTC. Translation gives CASSVGFDNEQFF.

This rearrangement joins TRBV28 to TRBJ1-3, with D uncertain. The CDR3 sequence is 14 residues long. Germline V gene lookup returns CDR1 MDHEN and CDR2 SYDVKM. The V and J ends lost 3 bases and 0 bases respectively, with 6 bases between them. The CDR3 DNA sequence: TGTGCCAGCAGTTTGGGCATCTCTGGAAACACCATATATTTT. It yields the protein CASSLGISGNTIYF. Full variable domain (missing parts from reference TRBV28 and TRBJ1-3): DVKVTQSSRYLVKRTGEKVFLECVQDMDHENMFWYRQDPGLGLRLIYFSYDVKMKEKGDIPEGYSVSREKKERFSLILESASTNQTSMYLCASSLGISGNTIYFGEGSWLTVV.

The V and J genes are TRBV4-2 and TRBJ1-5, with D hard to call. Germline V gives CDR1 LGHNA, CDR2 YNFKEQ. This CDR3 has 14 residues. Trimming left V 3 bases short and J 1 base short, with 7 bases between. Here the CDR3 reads CASSHAQSNQPQHF. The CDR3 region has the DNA TGTGCCAGCAGCCACGCACAGAGCAATCAGCCCCAGCATTTT.

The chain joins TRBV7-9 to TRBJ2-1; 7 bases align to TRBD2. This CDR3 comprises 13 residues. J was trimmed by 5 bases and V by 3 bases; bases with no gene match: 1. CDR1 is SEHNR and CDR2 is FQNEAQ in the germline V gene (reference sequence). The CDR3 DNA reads TGTGCCAGCAGCTTCCTAGCGGACAATGAGCAGTTCTTC. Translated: CASSFLADNEQFF.

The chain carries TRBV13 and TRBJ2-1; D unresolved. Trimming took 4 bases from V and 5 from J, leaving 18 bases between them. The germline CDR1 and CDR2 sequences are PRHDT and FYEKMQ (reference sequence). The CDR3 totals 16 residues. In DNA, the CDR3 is TGTGCCAGCAGCTCCGACCCCTACCAGACTGACAATGAGCAGTTCTTC. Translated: CASSSDPYQTDNEQFF.

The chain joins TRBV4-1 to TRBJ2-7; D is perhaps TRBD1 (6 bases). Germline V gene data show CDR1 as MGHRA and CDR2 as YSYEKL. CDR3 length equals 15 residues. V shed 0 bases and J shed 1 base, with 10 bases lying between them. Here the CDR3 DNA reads TGCGCCAGCAGCCAAGATCCTGGACAGTCCTACGAGCAGTACTTC. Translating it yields CASSQDPGQSYEQYF.

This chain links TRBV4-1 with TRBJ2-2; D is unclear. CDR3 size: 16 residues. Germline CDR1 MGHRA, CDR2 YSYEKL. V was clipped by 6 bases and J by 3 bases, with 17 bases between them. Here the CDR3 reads CASRPVQEGDTGELFF. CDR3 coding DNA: TGCGCCAGCAGACCGGTCCAGGAAGGTGACACCGGGGAGCTGTTTTTT.